Given below is one T cell receptor beta chain in context. No cognate antigen has been identified for it. No much larger clone exists at a distance of one base, and base qualities are not known. The sample comes from a study of CD8+ T cells in alopecia areata (dated by TCRdb to 2016 to 2019). With respect to the entire study: The treated patients, all with moderate-to-severe alopecia areata, were enrolled in an open-label pilot trial of oral tofacitinib given at 5 to 10 mg twice daily. Patients received tofacitinib for 6 to 18 months and were then followed off drug for 6 months to check for delayed response and recurrence. Biopsies were taken from tofacitinib-treated patients at baseline and again at 4 and 24 weeks into treatment, and several of those patients also had a later scalp biopsy. immunoSEQ multiplex PCR using 35 Vbeta forward primers and 13 Jbeta reverse primers was used to amplify TCRbeta CDR3 regions. For the treated patients, the SALT score, which quantifies what percentage of scalp surface area is affected, served as the measure of disease severity. Human TCRbeta sequencing covered scalp tissue and sorted CD4+ and CD8+ peripheral blood T cells from patchy and totalis/universalis alopecia areata patients and healthy controls. Clonality in the scalp was compared among normal scalp (n=4), patchy alopecia areata scalp (n=8), and alopecia totalis/universalis scalp (n=8). RNA was obtained with the PAXgene miRNA kit for fixed scalp, the miRNeasy kit for PBMCs, and the RNeasy kit for mouse skin. To study T cell clonal expansion in alopecia areata, the researchers applied high-throughput TCRbeta sequencing to both the C3H/HeJ mouse model and human patients.

Points the paper makes about the study in general: Higher clonality and more expanded CD8+ clones were observed in lesional scalp than in normal scalp, particularly in alopecia totalis/universalis, a finding suggestive of antigenic drive. Tofacitinib significantly lowered scalp clonality and the number of expanded CD8+ clones among the top 100 scalp clones. Resident alphabeta T cells in normal human skin are also sequenced, complicating scalp TCR repertoire analysis, unlike mouse skin dominated by gammadelta T cells. The treated cohort was small, with a single nonresponder, so links between baseline CD8+ expansion and response need larger studies. TCR sequences shared between patients were less clear than in mice, possibly partly because of HLA diversity in the patient population. During tofacitinib treatment, many expanded lesional clones stuck around in both scalp and blood, and this persistence may partly explain why relapse happens after treatment is stopped.

The protocol used for the library was the immunoSEQ multiplex PCR assay. For TCR sequencing, RNA was extracted from every sample and reverse transcribed into cDNA to serve as template. SuperScript III was used for first-strand cDNA synthesis, primed with a 2:1 mix of oligo-dT and random hexamers. Amplification bias was assessed with a synthetic immune receptor repertoire, and residual bias was removed computationally. The original methods were these. Raw reads were preprocessed for error removal, and CDR3 was defined according to IMGT conventions as running from the conserved cysteine to phenylalanine. Clonality was calculated as 1 minus Shannon entropy normalized by log2 of the number of productive unique TCRs. Scalp TCRbeta sequences were cross-referenced with sorted blood CD4 and CD8 repertoires so that the CD4 or CD8 identity of scalp clones could be inferred. TCRdb retrieved this table from immuneACCESS and kept in-frame rearrangements only. Not all clones are present; in checked studies, unresolved V genes account for under half, and no reason is known for the remainder. The D gene and trimming were derived from the DNA, and the V and J assignments and clone size from that table. The sample contains under 350,000 clones, roughly 60% of them found a single time. Of the sample, under 2% is held by the ten largest clones.

The time point label, as the study defines it: 20 to 30 weeks on oral tofacitinib. Sample treatment or condition, as interpreted from the label and publication: oral pan-JAK inhibitor, 5-10 mg twice daily. Peripheral blood and lesional scalp punch biopsies were obtained from patients with alopecia areata. After PBMCs were isolated by density centrifugation and stained for CD3, CD4 and CD8, a FACSAria was used to sort CD4+ and CD8+ T cells. The sequencing here drew on CD4+ T cells sorted from blood, taken at week 24, from a patient treated with tofacitinib. The source is a human donor with alopecia areata.

The CDR3 protein is CASSLANGYTF. The bases read TGTGCCAGCAGCCTGGCAAATGGCTACACCTTC. This chain joins TRBV5-6 to TRBJ1-2; no D gene can be assigned with confidence. Spanning cysteine to phenylalanine, the CDR3 consists of 11 amino acids. Here the CDR3 DNA is all that survives: 33 bases in frame from base 1. The germline ends are 7 bases apart after V is trimmed by 4 bases and J by 6 bases. CDR1 is given as SGHDT and CDR2 as YYEEEE, both from the germline V gene.